This T cell receptor beta chain was retrieved from a study of blood T cell repertoires in COVID-19. The wider study: Sites in the United States, Italy and Spain provided acute and convalescent COVID-19 samples.

Germline V gives CDR1 SGHKS, CDR2 YYEKEE (reference sequence). The CDR3 extends over 16 amino acids. Trimming removed 2 bases from V and 3 bases from J; junction bases left unmatched: 10. Under the authors' procedure: Estimated nucleated cell counts came from reference gene primer amplification. Clones were sequenced by immunoSEQ multiplex PCR, and TCRdb holds only the in-frame ones, with some missing. The DNA was the basis for D and trimming; V, J and clone size are from that table. The data hold 650,000 to 800,000 clones, with just under 90% observed a single time. The chain combines TRBV5-5 with TRBJ2-7; TRBD1 matches at 8 bases. The sample taken for sequencing was peripheral blood. The sequence derives from a woman aged 18-29 years with acute or convalescent COVID-19. The CDR3 loop is CASSFPGQGILYEQYF. CDR3 nucleotide sequence: TGTGCCAGCAGCTTCCCCGGACAGGGTATACTCTACGAGCAGTACTTC.